Following are 4 T cell receptor beta chains from one sample sequenced in a study (dated by TCRdb to about 2015). Library generation was performed with 5' RACE. Sequencing used an Illumina MiSeq. TCRdb reran the public reads through fastp at Q25 and MiXCR, keeping productive beta chains. Each CDR3 protein appears once, grouped with its most common genes and DNA. This sample is represented by 53,000 or so distinct CDR3 sequences; approximately 24% of them were singletons. The ten biggest clones cover 3.2% of the sample. Sequenced: tumor-infiltrating naive CD4+ T cells sorted from the breast tumor. The cell subset or site label of this sample denotes: naive CD4+ T cells, CD4+CD45RA+CD25-. These receptors were collected from a female donor with breast cancer.

This clonotype was counted only a few times. The genes are TRBV7-2 and TRBJ1-6; 8 bases align to TRBD1. J gave up 9 bases and V 5 bases, and 15 bases lay outside the gene matches. Germline V lookup: CDR1 SGHTA, CDR2 FQGNSA. CDR3 length: 17 residues. CDR3 DNA: TGTGCCAGCAGCACAAGGGGACAGGCCGTCCGAGGTTCACCCCTCCACTTT. Amino acid sequence: CASSTRGQAVRGSPLHF.

The gene calls are TRBV5-6 and TRBJ2-1; D is ambiguous. The CDR3 is 14 amino acids. Trimming took 3 bases from V and 2 from J, leaving 9 bases between them. CDR1 SGHDT and CDR2 YYEEEE come from the germline V gene. The DNA for the CDR3 is TGTGCCAGCAGCTGGGTAGGCCCCTACAATGAGCAGTTCTTC. It encodes CASSWVGPYNEQFF.

The table lists this clonotype with a few counts. The rearrangement uses TRBV5-1 and TRBJ2-2; unclear D gene. CDR1 is SGHRS and CDR2 is YFSETQ in the germline V gene. The length of the CDR3 is 16 residues. V was shortened by 0 bases and J by 5 bases, with 14 bases between the two germline ends. CDR3 residues: CASSLEGRTETGELFF. The CDR3 DNA follows: TGCGCCAGCAGCTTGGAGGGCAGGACGGAGACCGGGGAGCTGTTTTTT.

A few counts support this clonotype. This sequence joins TRBV5-1 and TRBJ1-5; D uncertain. The CDR3 length is 13 residues. Germline lookup yields CDR1 SGHRS and CDR2 YFSETQ. Trimming took off 2 bases at V and 5 bases at J, with 8 bases between the two ends. The DNA of the CDR3 is TGCGCCAGCAGCTTCGGTGGGTATCAGCCCCAGCATTTT. Protein: CASSFGGYQPQHF.